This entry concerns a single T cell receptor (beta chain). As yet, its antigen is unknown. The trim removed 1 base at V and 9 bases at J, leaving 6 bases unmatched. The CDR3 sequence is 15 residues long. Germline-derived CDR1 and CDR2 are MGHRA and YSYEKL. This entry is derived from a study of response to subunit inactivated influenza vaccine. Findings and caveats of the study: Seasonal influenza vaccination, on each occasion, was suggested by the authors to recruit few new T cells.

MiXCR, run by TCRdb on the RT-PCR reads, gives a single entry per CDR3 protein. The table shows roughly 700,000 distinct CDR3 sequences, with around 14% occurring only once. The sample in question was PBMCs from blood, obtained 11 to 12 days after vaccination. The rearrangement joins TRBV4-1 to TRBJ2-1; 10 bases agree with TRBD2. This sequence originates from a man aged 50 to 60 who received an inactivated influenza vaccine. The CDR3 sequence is CASSQGLAGAGEQFF. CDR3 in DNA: TGCGCCAGCAGCCAAGGGCTAGCGGGAGCAGGTGAGCAGTTCTTC.